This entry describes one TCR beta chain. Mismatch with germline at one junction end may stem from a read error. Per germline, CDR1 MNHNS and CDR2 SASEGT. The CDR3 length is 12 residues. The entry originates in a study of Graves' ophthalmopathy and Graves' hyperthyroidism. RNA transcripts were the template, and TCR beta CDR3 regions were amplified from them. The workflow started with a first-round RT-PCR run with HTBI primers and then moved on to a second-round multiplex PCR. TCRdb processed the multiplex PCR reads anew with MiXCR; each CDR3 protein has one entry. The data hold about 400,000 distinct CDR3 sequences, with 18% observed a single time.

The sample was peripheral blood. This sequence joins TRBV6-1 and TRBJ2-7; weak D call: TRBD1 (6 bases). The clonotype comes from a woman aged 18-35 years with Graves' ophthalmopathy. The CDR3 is CASRADSNEQYF. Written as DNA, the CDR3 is TGCGCCAGCAGGGCGGACAGTAACGAGCAGTACTTC.